This T cell receptor beta chain emerged from a study of cytomegalovirus exposure and HLA in healthy donors. The CDR3 sequence is 17 residues long. The trim removed 0 bases at V and 2 bases at J, leaving 4 bases unmatched. Germline CDR1 and CDR2: SEHNR and FQNEAQ (reference sequence). The study, taken as a whole, reports: The classifier reportedly diagnosed cytomegalovirus status with high specificity and sensitivity. There were several of the most significant clusters that appeared linked to common viral pathogens in a later analysis. Segments of the TCR beta V type were, in most cases, productive about 90% or about 30% of the time in an earlier analysis.

This PCR relied on a set of 60 Vbeta primers and 13 Jbeta primers. Original handling: The authors later counted 70 million to 80 million unique TCR beta chains, 9.5 million to 11 million of them shared. Measured with immunoSEQ multiplex PCR; TCRdb has only the in-frame clones, and not every one. V and J calls and clone size come straight from that table; D and trimming were deduced from the DNA. The repertoire holds 150,000 to 200,000 clones, with approximately 80% as singletons. To note about this clone: Antigen specificity is unknown.

The V call is TRBV7-9, the J call TRBJ2-1; 10 nucleotides agree with TRBD2. The sample consisted of PBMCs. The TCR was taken from a boy aged 2 to 9 in good health and CMV-seronegative. This CDR3 is CASSLAVTSGAYNEQFF. CDR3 DNA sequence: TGTGCCAGCAGCTTAGCGGTCACTAGCGGGGCCTACAATGAGCAGTTCTTC.